Below, 32 T cell receptor beta chains from the same sample are listed, as sequenced in a study of radiotherapy plus CTLA-4 blockade in lung cancer. Repertoires were generated with immunoSEQ multiplex PCR, while TCRdb's copy carries only in-frame clones and drops some. Of 35,000 to 40,000 clones in the sample, around 86% were seen once. The material was peripheral blood, obtained from a patient treated with radiotherapy plus ipilimumab. These receptors were taken from a human donor with non-small cell lung cancer whose response to radiotherapy plus ipilimumab could not be evaluated.

This sequence joins TRBV11-3 and TRBJ2-2, with D perhaps matching TRBD1 (6 bases). The CDR3 has 15 residues. The germline CDR1 and CDR2 sequences are SGHNT and YENEEA. Trimming stripped 5 bases from V and 5 bases from J, with 15 bases between. The CDR3 sequence is CASSQGLSGTGELFF. Written as DNA, the CDR3 is TGTGCCAGCAGCCAGGGGCTATCGGGGACCGGGGAGCTGTTTTTT.

The chain recombines TRBV28 with TRBJ1-5, with D unresolved. This CDR3 is built from 15 residues. Germline V gives CDR1 MDHEN, CDR2 SYDVKM. The V and J ends lost 2 bases and 6 bases respectively, with 14 bases between them. The CDR3 loop is CASSLSAGKAQPQHF. In DNA form, the CDR3 reads TGTGCCAGCAGTTTAAGCGCGGGGAAGGCTCAGCCCCAGCATTTT.

V and J are TRBV6-6 and TRBJ2-3, with TRBD2 identical over 7 bases. This CDR3 has 15 residues. CDR1 is MNHNY and CDR2 is SVGAGI in the germline V gene (reference sequence). J was trimmed by 2 bases and V by 5 bases; bases with no gene match: 7. CDR3 coding DNA: TGTGCCAGCAGTCCAACAGCGGGACCCACAGATACGCAGTATTTT. Its translation is CASSPTAGPTDTQYF.

The CDR3 here is CASSLRPPGTSERNEQYF. CDR3 nucleotides: TGTGCCAGCAGCCTCCGCCCCCCCGGGACTAGCGAGAGGAACGAGCAGTACTTC. The rearrangement uses TRBV14 and TRBJ2-7; 10 bases are a match to TRBD2. The length of the CDR3 is 18 residues. Germline CDR1 SGHDN, CDR2 FVKESK. With 4 bases clipped from V and 5 bases from J, the junction kept 17 bases outside the gene matches.

The chain recombines TRBV18 with TRBJ1-4, with TRBD1 matching over 7 bases. From germline, CDR1 is KGHSH and CDR2 LQKENI. The CDR3 consists of 15 residues. V lost 3 bases and J lost 8; bases outside the gene matches: 9. As DNA, the CDR3 is TGTGCCAGCTCACCGACGACAGGGATGGGAGAAAAACTGTTTTTT. It encodes CASSPTTGMGEKLFF.

The rearrangement joins TRBV5-1 to TRBJ1-2; 9 nucleotides align to TRBD1. Per the germline V gene, CDR1 is SGHRS and CDR2 is YFSETQ. The length of the CDR3 is 13 residues. Unmatched junction bases numbered 2, after V lost 6 bases and J lost 2 bases. The CDR3, as DNA: TGCGCCAGCACGGGACAGGGCAACTATGGCTACACCTTC. Its protein is CASTGQGNYGYTF.

This chain joins TRBV18 and TRBJ2-5; D perhaps matches TRBD1 (6 bases). The CDR3 contains 14 residues. Trimming left V 5 bases short and J 1 base short, with 11 bases between. Germline V gene sequence: CDR1 KGHSH, CDR2 LQKENI. CDR3 nucleotides: TGTGCCAGCTCAGTAGGGGGTGGCCAAGAGACCCAGTACTTC. Its translation: CASSVGGGQETQYF. Full variable domain (rest looked up from reference TRBV18 and TRBJ2-5): NAGVMQNPRHLVRRRGQEARLRCSPMKGHSHVYWYRQLPEEGLKFMVYLQKENIIDESGMPKERFSAEFPKEGPSILRIQQVVRGDSAAYFCASSVGGGQETQYFGPGTRLLVL.

The chain employs TRBV6-5 and TRBJ1-1; 10 bases agree with TRBD1. From germline, CDR1 is MNHEY and CDR2 SVGAGI. The junction had 11 bases not matched to a gene; V was cut back by 6 bases and J by 7 bases. The CDR3 spans 15 residues. In nucleotides, the CDR3 is TGTGCCAGCAGCACGGGACAGGGGAAGCCTTATGAAGCTTTCTTT. Its protein is CASSTGQGKPYEAFF.

The V gene is TRBV19, the J gene TRBJ1-5, with no clear D. CDR3 length: 12 amino acids. Germline V gene data show CDR1 as LNHDA and CDR2 as SQIVND (reference sequence). V was shortened by 8 bases and J by 7 bases, with 12 bases between the two germline ends. The CDR3 coding sequence is TGTGCCAGTGGAGGTGTAGGCCAGCCCCAGCATTTT. This sequence encodes CASGGVGQPQHF.

The chain joins TRBV29-1 to TRBJ1-2; weak D call: TRBD1 (5 bases). The CDR3 has 8 residues. The germline V gene encodes CDR1 SQVTM and CDR2 ANQGSEA. The CDR3 region is CSGGGYTF. The CDR3 bases are TGCAGTGGGGGGGGCTACACCTTC. Looking up the rest from reference TRBV29-1 and TRBJ1-2 gives the full variable domain: SAVISQKPSRDICQRGTSLTIQCQVDSQVTMMFWYRQQPGQSLTLIATANQGSEATYESGFVIDKFPISRPNLTFSTLTVSNMSPEDSSIYLCSGGGYTFGSGTRLTVV.

The CDR3 sequence is CASSYSSGRAYEQYF. DNA for the CDR3: TGTGCCAGCAGTTACTCGAGCGGGCGGGCCTACGAGCAGTACTTC. The chain couples TRBV6-5 to TRBJ2-5, with a tentative D call TRBD2 (6 bases). The J call may be incorrect, as the DNA end agrees better with TRBJ2-7. There are 15 residues in the CDR3. The germline gives CDR1 MNHEY, CDR2 SVGAGI.

CDR3 region: CAITQSRGNHGELFF. As DNA, the CDR3 is TGTGCCATCACCCAGTCCAGGGGGAATCACGGGGAGCTGTTTTTT. The V and J genes are TRBV6-1 and TRBJ2-2, with 7 nucleotides matching TRBD1. The V gene end was trimmed by 10 bases and the J gene end by 7 bases; junction bases not matched to a gene: 15. Germline assignment: CDR1 MNHNS and CDR2 SASEGT. This CDR3 has 15 amino acids.

The CDR3 region has the DNA TGTGCCAGCAGCTTTGGAAGGGAGGAGATCCACGAGCAGTACTTC. It translates to CASSFGREEIHEQYF. The chain recombines TRBV7-9 with TRBJ2-7, with D possibly matching TRBD2 (6 bases). This CDR3 comprises 15 residues. Trimming pared 3 bases from V and 5 bases from J, leaving 17 bases between. The germline V gene has CDR1 SEHNR and CDR2 FQNEAQ (reference sequence). Full variable domain (remainder filled in from reference TRBV7-9 and TRBJ2-7): DTGVSQNPRHKITKRGQNVTFRCDPISEHNRLYWYRQTLGQGPEFLTYFQNEAQLEKSRLLSDRFSAERPKGSFSTLEIQRTEQGDSAMYLCASSFGREEIHEQYFGPGTRLTVT.

J is TRBJ2-7 and V is TRBV9, with 7 bases lining up with TRBD2. CDR1 is SGDLS and CDR2 is YYNGEE in the germline V gene. The CDR3 extends over 17 amino acids. The V segment lost 4 bases and the J segment 3 bases; nucleotides outside the gene matches: 16. CDR3: CASSPYGWASGLYEQYF. In DNA form, the CDR3 reads TGTGCCAGCAGCCCCTACGGGTGGGCTAGCGGCCTCTACGAGCAGTACTTC.

The chain is built from TRBV4-2 and TRBJ2-5; D gene unclear. The CDR3 has 14 residues. Germline CDR1 is LGHNA and CDR2 is YNFKEQ. The V gene lost 1 base and the J gene lost 2 bases, with 8 bases spanning the gap. This chain's CDR3 is CASSQGSAQETQYF. The CDR3 nucleotides are TGTGCCAGCAGCCAAGGTAGTGCTCAAGAGACCCAGTACTTC.

V and J are TRBV10-2 and TRBJ2-3; 9 bases match TRBD1. J lost 3 bases, V lost 7 bases, and 5 bases had no gene match. CDR1 and CDR2 (germline): WSHSY, SAAADI. The CDR3 is 14 residues long. The CDR3 sequence is CASMGGTGTDTQYF. The CDR3 DNA is TGCGCCAGCATGGGGGGGACAGGGACAGATACGCAGTATTTT.

The chain has TRBV25-1 and TRBJ2-4, with 8 bases aligning to TRBD1. This CDR3 comprises 16 residues. Germline values: CDR1 MGHDK, CDR2 SYGVNS. Trimming took 2 bases from V and 7 from J; bases not matched to a gene: 10. The CDR3 spells CASSEKGRGQRNIQYF. The DNA of the CDR3 is TGTGCCAGCAGTGAAAAAGGCAGGGGGCAACGGAACATTCAGTACTTC.

The V and J genes are TRBV6-5 and TRBJ1-4, with TRBD1 identical over 7 bases. V lost 6 bases, J lost 4 bases, and 8 bases stayed unmatched. From germline, CDR1 is MNHEY and CDR2 SVGAGI. This CDR3 is built from 15 residues. The DNA of the CDR3 is TGTGCCAGCAGACGGACAGGATTCATTAATGAAAAACTGTTTTTT. This codes for CASRRTGFINEKLFF.

The sample holds a few counts of this clone. The gene calls are TRBV6-5 and TRBJ2-7; TRBD2 agrees at 7 bases. In germline, CDR1 is MNHEY, CDR2 SVGAGI. The V gene end was trimmed by 6 bases and the J gene end by 6 bases; junction bases not matched to a gene: 8. CDR3 length equals 13 residues. The chain's CDR3 is CASSRDYNSEQYF. CDR3 in DNA: TGTGCCAGCAGCCGGGACTATAATTCCGAGCAGTACTTC.

The chain has TRBV6-1 and TRBJ1-5; D is perhaps TRBD1 (5 bases). Trimming cost V 1 base and J 4 bases, with 5 bases left between them. The CDR3 covers 13 residues. Germline V gene data show CDR1 as MNHNS and CDR2 as SASEGT. CDR3 sequence reads: CASSEEGNQPQHF. The CDR3, as DNA: TGTGCCAGCAGTGAAGAGGGGAATCAGCCCCAGCATTTT.

V gene TRBV5-1 combines with J gene TRBJ2-3, with 7 positions matching TRBD1. Germline CDR1 SGHRS, CDR2 YFSETQ. There are 14 residues in the CDR3. With V trimmed by 4 bases and J by 3 bases, 5 bases remained unmatched. The DNA of the CDR3 is TGCGCCAGCAGCCTTAAGGACAGGACAGATACGCAGTATTTT. Translating it yields CASSLKDRTDTQYF. Combining the CDR3 with reference TRBV5-1 and TRBJ2-3 gives the whole variable domain KAGVTQTPRYLIKTRGQQVTLSCSPISGHRSVSWYQQTPGQGLQFLFEYFSETQRNKGNFPGRFSGRQFSNSRSEMNVSTLELGDSALYLCASSLKDRTDTQYFGPGTRLTVL.

The chain combines TRBV11-2 with TRBJ2-1; TRBD2 agrees at 7 bases. Germline CDR1 and CDR2: SGHAT and FQNNGV. CDR3 length equals 17 residues. V was clipped by 7 bases and J by 3 bases; unmatched bases: 15. CDR3 coding DNA: TGTGCCAGCAACGAAGACCGGAGGGCTAGCGGCTACAATGAGCAGTTCTTC. This gives the protein CASNEDRRASGYNEQFF.

The rearrangement links TRBV5-1 to TRBJ2-2, with TRBD1 matching 8 bases. CDR1 is SGHRS and CDR2 is YFSETQ in the germline V gene. Trimming at V came to 5 bases and at J to 1 base, leaving 4 bases not matched to a gene. The CDR3 spans 15 residues. The CDR3 DNA sequence: TGCGCCAGCAGGTGGGGGACAGGGAACACCGGGGAGCTGTTTTTT. This translates into CASRWGTGNTGELFF.

The chain uses TRBV5-1 and TRBJ2-3; 13 nucleotides align to TRBD2. The CDR3 has 16 residues. Germline loops: CDR1 SGHRS, CDR2 YFSETQ. V was clipped by 0 bases and J by 5 bases; unmatched bases: 3. CDR3 nucleotides: TGCGCCAGCAGCTTGGATACTAGCGGGGGGGTAGATACGCAGTATTTT. This encodes CASSLDTSGGVDTQYF. Complete variable domain (other parts from reference TRBV5-1 and TRBJ2-3): KAGVTQTPRYLIKTRGQQVTLSCSPISGHRSVSWYQQTPGQGLQFLFEYFSETQRNKGNFPGRFSGRQFSNSRSEMNVSTLELGDSALYLCASSLDTSGGVDTQYFGPGTRLTVL.

The rearrangement joins TRBV11-2 to TRBJ2-1, with 8 bases matching TRBD2. The germline gives CDR1 SGHAT, CDR2 FQNNGV. The CDR3 is 13 residues long. V gave up 2 bases and J gave up 8 bases; unmatched junction bases: 2. DNA of the CDR3: TGTGCCAGCAGCTTACGGGAGGGGGATGAGCAGTTCTTC. This translates into CASSLREGDEQFF.

In its sample, this clone was seen a few times. CDR3 DNA sequence: TGCGCCAGCAGCTTGGACGGGAGGGTTAGTAGCGAGCAGTACTTC. The encoded protein is CASSLDGRVSSEQYF. The chain combines TRBV5-1 with TRBJ2-7, with 8 positions matching TRBD2. Germline assignment: CDR1 SGHRS and CDR2 YFSETQ. The CDR3 is 15 residues long. V shed 0 bases and J 6 bases; nucleotides not matched to a gene: 8.

The chain recombines TRBV11-2 with TRBJ1-1, with TRBD1 as a possible D gene (6 bases). V shed 3 bases and J shed 4 bases, with 12 bases lying between them. Per germline, CDR1 SGHAT and CDR2 FQNNGV. This CDR3 is 14 amino acids long. The CDR3 loop is CASSFNRATTEAFF. For the CDR3, the DNA is TGTGCCAGCAGCTTTAACAGGGCCACCACTGAAGCTTTCTTT.

This clone turned up a few times. The chain employs TRBV4-1 and TRBJ1-3; 8 bases fit TRBD1. Trimming took 1 base from V and 4 from J; bases not matched to a gene: 12. Germline V CDR1 and CDR2: MGHRA, YSYEKL. This CDR3 contains 18 residues. The CDR3 DNA reads as TGCGCCAGCAGCCAAGGGGGCAGGGGGCGCGGACTGGGAAACACCATATATTTT. Translated: CASSQGGRGRGLGNTIYF.

The rearrangement links TRBV5-6 to TRBJ1-1; 7 bases map to TRBD1. The J segment lost 1 base and the V segment lost 4 bases, leaving 7 bases of the junction unmatched. Germline lookup yields CDR1 SGHDT and CDR2 YYEEEE. This CDR3 spans 15 amino acids. CDR3 loop: CASSPRDSGNTEAFF. The DNA of the CDR3 is TGTGCCAGCAGCCCCCGGGACAGCGGGAACACTGAAGCTTTCTTT.

The rearrangement links TRBV5-4 to TRBJ2-7; TRBD1 matches 7 bases. Trimming cost V 4 bases and J 1 base; bases outside gene matches: 11. Germline V gene data show CDR1 as SGHNT and CDR2 as YYREEE (reference sequence). The CDR3 has 16 residues. CDR3 in DNA: TGTGCCAGCAGCCCGCCTCCGGGACAGATATCCTACGAGCAGTACTTC. It translates to CASSPPPGQISYEQYF.

The J gene is TRBJ1-2, the V gene TRBV10-1; 8 nucleotides match TRBD1. Germline values: CDR1 WNHNN, CDR2 SYGVQD (reference sequence). There are 17 residues in the CDR3. After removal of 2 bases from V and 1 base from J, the junction contained 9 bases not matched to a gene. CDR3 nucleotides: TGCGCCAGCAGTGAGACACCCAACAGGGGGGGTAACTATGGCTACACCTTC. This gives the protein CASSETPNRGGNYGYTF.

This chain uses TRBV10-1 with TRBJ2-7; possible D gene TRBD2, 6 bases. The V end lost 3 bases, the J end lost 3 bases, and 21 bases lay between the germline ends. CDR1 and CDR2 from the germline V gene are WNHNN and SYGVQD (reference sequence). This CDR3 contains 17 residues. The CDR3 nucleotides are TGCGCCAGCAGTGAAGGACTAAGGGGTCAGCCCGGCTACGAGCAGTACTTC. Translated, it gives CASSEGLRGQPGYEQYF.